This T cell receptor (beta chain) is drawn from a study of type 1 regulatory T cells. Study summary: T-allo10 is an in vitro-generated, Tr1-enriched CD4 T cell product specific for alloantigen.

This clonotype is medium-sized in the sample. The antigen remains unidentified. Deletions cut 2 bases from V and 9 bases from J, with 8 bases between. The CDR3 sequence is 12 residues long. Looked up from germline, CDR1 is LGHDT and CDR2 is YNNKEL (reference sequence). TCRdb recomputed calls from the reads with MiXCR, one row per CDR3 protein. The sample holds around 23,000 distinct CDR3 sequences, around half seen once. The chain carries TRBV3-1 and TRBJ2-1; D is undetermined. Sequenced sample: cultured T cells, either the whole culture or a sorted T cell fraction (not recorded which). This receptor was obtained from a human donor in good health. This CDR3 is CASSQRLGEQFF. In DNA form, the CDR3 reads TGTGCCAGCAGCCAAAGGCTCGGTGAGCAGTTCTTC.